This T cell receptor (beta chain) came from a study of blood T cells in healthy people across ages. A second PCR, run for roughly 7 to 12 cycles, used a sample-barcoded 5' primer plus a J-beta primer mix. All cDNA molecules were each tagged by a template-switch adaptor with 12 random nucleotides. A minimum of 3 million CDR3-containing paired-end reads was obtained for each sample. TCRdb itself ran the 5' RACE reads through MiXCR, one entry per CDR3 protein. The table has under 800,000 distinct CDR3 sequences, 20% to 25% seen once. From germline, CDR1 is SEHNR and CDR2 FQNEAQ (reference sequence). The CDR3 contains 14 residues. Trimming took off 1 base at V and 6 bases at J, with 12 bases between the two ends.

The rearrangement links TRBV7-9 to TRBJ1-1; unclear D gene. The clonotype was recovered from a man aged 65 to 85 in good health. Sequenced: blood. The CDR3 spells CASSLEAANAEAFF. CDR3 in DNA: TGTGCCAGCAGCTTAGAAGCTGCTAACGCTGAAGCTTTCTTT.